The text below deals with one TCR beta chain. What it binds is unknown. Some clones are missing from TCRdb's copy, which holds only in-frame ones; the method was immunoSEQ multiplex PCR. Seen here are 25,000 to 30,000 clones, 90% observed once, and the top ten hold about a quarter. The record originates from a study of OX40 agonist ivuxolimab in advanced cancers. Study-wide results and caveats: Clonal expansion among partial responders at 0.1-3.0 mg/kg ranked near the lowest.

CDR1 and CDR2 (germline): MNHEY, SMNVEV (reference sequence). The CDR3 runs 12 residues. Trimming pared 6 bases from V and 4 bases from J, leaving 7 bases between. This clonotype was sampled from an adult with an advanced solid tumor such as melanoma, head and neck, liver or kidney cancer. The chain employs TRBV27 and TRBJ1-5; D may be TRBD1 (5 bases). The source material was CD4+ or CD8+ T cells sorted from blood, sampled in a trial of the OX40 agonist ivuxolimab. The chain's CDR3 is CASSQGNQPQHF. The DNA of the CDR3 is TGTGCCAGCAGCCAGGGAAATCAGCCCCAGCATTTT.